The 20 T cell receptor beta chains below were found in one sample sequenced in a study of identical twins. MiXCR, applied by TCRdb to the 5' RACE reads, yields one record per CDR3 protein. This table holds 1.5 million to 2 million distinct CDR3 sequences, roughly 35% found once. Sample: cord blood. The receptors stem from a newborn girl in good health.

This clonotype has only a few counts. The chain employs TRBV25-1 and TRBJ2-3; perhaps TRBD1 as D (6 bases). Trimming stripped 3 bases from V and 3 bases from J, with 13 bases between. CDR1 and CDR2 from the germline V gene are MGHDK and SYGVNS. This CDR3 is 15 amino acids long. The CDR3, as DNA: TGTGCCAGCAGTGATAGGACAGTGACTACAGATACGCAGTATTTT. As protein: CASSDRTVTTDTQYF.

This sequence joins TRBV4-1 and TRBJ2-4; D is uncertain. The DNA end is more similar to TRBJ2-7, so the J call may be wrong. The germline CDR1 and CDR2 sequences are MGHRA and YSYEKL. CDR3 length: 13 amino acids. CDR3 bases: TGCGCCAGCAGCCAAGGGGATGCCTACGAGCAGTACTTC. This sequence encodes CASSQGDAYEQYF.

The genes are TRBV27 and TRBJ2-5, with unresolved D. This CDR3 has 16 amino acids. Per germline, CDR1 MNHEY and CDR2 SMNVEV (reference sequence). Trimming removed 0 bases from V and 11 bases from J, with 22 bases in between. The CDR3 coding sequence is TGTGCCAGCAGTTTATCCACCCGAGCCACGCTTAATGAGCAGTACTTC. Protein: CASSLSTRATLNEQYF.

The chain is built from TRBV14 and TRBJ2-1, with TRBD2 as a possible D gene (6 bases). Trimming took 4 bases from V and 6 from J, leaving 19 bases between them. The CDR3 has 16 amino acids. Per the germline V gene, CDR1 is SGHDN and CDR2 is FVKESK. CDR3 region: CASSRWAGQILNEQFF. The CDR3 DNA sequence: TGTGCCAGCAGCCGGTGGGCGGGGCAGATCCTCAATGAGCAGTTCTTC. Full variable domain (rest looked up from reference TRBV14 and TRBJ2-1): EAGVTQFPSHSVIEKGQTVTLRCDPISGHDNLYWYRRVMGKEIKFLLHFVKESKQDESGMPNNRFLAERTGGTYSTLKVQPAELEDSGVYFCASSRWAGQILNEQFFGPGTRLTVL.

The sample holds a few counts of this clonotype. The chain combines TRBV28 with TRBJ2-3; 14 nucleotides agree with TRBD2. The CDR3 spans 18 residues. Trimming took 6 bases from V and 4 from J; bases not matched to a gene: 12. Germline CDR1 and CDR2: MDHEN and SYDVKM. CDR3 residues: CASSATSGRAVFSDTQYF. CDR3 nucleotide sequence: TGTGCCAGCAGCGCGACTAGCGGGAGGGCCGTATTTTCAGATACGCAGTATTTT.

The chain joins TRBV6-2 or TRBV6-3 to TRBJ1-2, with D perhaps TRBD1 (5 bases). Trimming removed 4 bases at V and 13 bases at J, with 13 bases between. CDR1 and CDR2 (germline): MNHEY, SVGEGT. The CDR3 is 11 amino acids. In DNA form, the CDR3 reads TGTGCCAGCAGTTCTTCAGTTGGGGGCACCTTC. Its translation: CASSSSVGGTF.

V is TRBV5-1 and J is TRBJ2-7; D perhaps matches TRBD2 (6 bases). The germline gives CDR1 SGHRS, CDR2 YFSETQ. Trimming took off 0 bases at V and 2 bases at J, with 15 bases between the two ends. This CDR3 is 16 amino acids long. DNA of the CDR3: TGCGCCAGCAGCTTGGGACTTAGCGGTCCGACCTACGAGCAGTACTTC. Its protein is CASSLGLSGPTYEQYF.

The chain couples TRBV5-1 to TRBJ2-5; D is possibly TRBD1 (5 bases). This CDR3 contains 13 residues. V gave up 4 bases and J gave up 11 bases, with 18 bases separating them. CDR1 is SGHRS, CDR2 YFSETQ, per germline. The CDR3 reads CASSLASRGQQYF. The CDR3 DNA reads TGCGCCAGCAGCCTGGCCTCTAGGGGCCAGCAGTACTTC. Variable domain in full (rest from reference TRBV5-1 and TRBJ2-5): KAGVTQTPRYLIKTRGQQVTLSCSPISGHRSVSWYQQTPGQGLQFLFEYFSETQRNKGNFPGRFSGRQFSNSRSEMNVSTLELGDSALYLCASSLASRGQQYFGPGTRLLVL.

This clonotype was counted between two and nine times. This chain uses TRBV11-2 with TRBJ2-7; no clear D. Deletions cut 2 bases from V and 3 bases from J, with 14 bases between. Germline lookup yields CDR1 SGHAT and CDR2 FQNNGV. The CDR3 spans 15 residues. As DNA, the CDR3 is TGTGCCAGCAGCTTAATTGATTTGGTGGGCTACGAGCAGTACTTC. Translated, it gives CASSLIDLVGYEQYF. Together with reference TRBV11-2 and TRBJ2-7, the CDR3 gives the full variable domain: EAGVAQSPRYKIIEKRQSVAFWCNPISGHATLYWYQQILGQGPKLLIQFQNNGVVDDSQLPKDRFSAERLKGVDSTLKIQPAKLEDSAVYLCASSLIDLVGYEQYFGPGTRLTVT.

The chain employs TRBV7-9 and TRBJ2-4, with D possibly matching TRBD2 (5 bases). The tail of the sequence fits TRBJ2-5 better, so the J call may be wrong. The CDR3 runs to 14 residues. Germline values: CDR1 SEHNR, CDR2 FQNEAQ (reference sequence). The chain's CDR3 is CASSSGLEQATQYF. For the CDR3, the DNA is TGTGCCAGCAGCTCCGGACTGGAGCAGGCGACCCAGTACTTC.

The chain couples TRBV11-2 to TRBJ1-1, with 7 bases aligning to TRBD1. Trimming took 2 bases from V and 1 from J; bases not matched to a gene: 7. The CDR3 consists of 16 residues. Germline CDR1 and CDR2: SGHAT and FQNNGV. The CDR3 nucleotides are TGTGCCAGCAGCTTATATGAGGGGGCGACGAACACTGAAGCTTTCTTT. Protein product: CASSLYEGATNTEAFF.

This rearrangement joins TRBV9 to TRBJ2-7; tentatively, D is TRBD2 (7 bases). CDR3 size: 15 residues. V dropped 0 bases and J dropped 4 bases, with 14 bases sitting between them. Germline V gene data show CDR1 as SGDLS and CDR2 as YYNGEE. CDR3 sequence (DNA): TGTGCCAGCAGCGTAGAAGGGGGGGCAGGGTACGAGCAGTACTTC. It specifies CASSVEGGAGYEQYF.

The gene calls are TRBV6-5 and TRBJ2-7; 14 positions agree with TRBD2. With V trimmed by 7 bases and J by 5 bases, 13 bases remained unmatched. Germline values: CDR1 MNHEY, CDR2 SVGAGI. The CDR3 extends over 17 amino acids. The CDR3 DNA reads TGTGCCAGCAAGCGGGGACTAGCGGGAGATCGATCGAACGAGCAGTACTTC. It specifies CASKRGLAGDRSNEQYF.

V gene TRBV10-3 combines with J gene TRBJ2-1; D may be TRBD2 (6 bases). In germline, CDR1 is ENHRY, CDR2 SYGVKD. The CDR3 extends over 14 amino acids. Trimming left V 6 bases short and J 8 bases short, with 17 bases between. This CDR3 is CAIRSGGGGHEQFF. The CDR3 nucleotides are TGTGCCATCAGGAGCGGTGGAGGAGGGCATGAGCAGTTCTTC.

On this clonotype: The junction differs from germline at one of its ends, possibly a read error. This rearrangement joins TRBV28 to TRBJ1-1; D perhaps matches TRBD1 (5 bases). The germline V gene has CDR1 MDHEN and CDR2 SYDVKM. The CDR3 is 13 amino acids. CDR3 in DNA: TGTGCCAGCAGTCTATGGGACGGGGCTGAAGCTTTCTTT. It is translated as CASSLWDGAEAFF.

The chain joins TRBV4-2 to TRBJ2-7, with TRBD2 identical over 12 bases. Per germline, CDR1 LGHNA and CDR2 YNFKEQ. The CDR3 runs 17 residues. V was pared by 4 bases and J by 7 bases, with 14 bases of the junction left unmatched. For the CDR3, the DNA is TGTGCCAGCAGCCGGTGGACTAGCGGGAACTCCTACAATGAGCAGTACTTC. As protein: CASSRWTSGNSYNEQYF.

This rearrangement joins TRBV2 to TRBJ2-3; 7 nucleotides match TRBD2. The V gene end was trimmed by 7 bases and the J gene end by 5 bases; junction bases not matched to a gene: 12. Germline loops: CDR1 SNHLY, CDR2 FYNNEI. The CDR3 covers 15 residues. Here the CDR3 reads CASTATGIAGDTQYF. The DNA for the CDR3 is TGTGCCAGCACTGCGACGGGAATAGCGGGAGATACGCAGTATTTT.

V usage is TRBV28 and J usage is TRBJ1-2, with TRBD1 as a possible D gene (5 bases). Germline V CDR1 and CDR2: MDHEN, SYDVKM. The CDR3 contains 13 residues. The V and J ends lost 3 bases and 8 bases respectively, with 13 bases between them. CDR3 sequence reads: CASSFGASWGYTF. CDR3 sequence (DNA): TGTGCCAGCAGTTTCGGGGCGTCCTGGGGCTACACCTTC.

The genes are TRBV28 and TRBJ2-3; 12 nucleotides line up with TRBD2. The CDR3 is 14 residues long. Germline assignment: CDR1 MDHEN and CDR2 SYDVKM. Trimming removed 6 bases from V and 8 bases from J; junction bases left unmatched: 6. CDR3 DNA sequence: TGTGCCAGCAGACTAGCGGGAGGATCTGTTACGCAGTATTTT. It encodes CASRLAGGSVTQYF. Complete variable domain (other parts from reference TRBV28 and TRBJ2-3): DVKVTQSSRYLVKRTGEKVFLECVQDMDHENMFWYRQDPGLGLRLIYFSYDVKMKEKGDIPEGYSVSREKKERFSLILESASTNQTSMYLCASRLAGGSVTQYFGPGTRLTVL.

This clonotype was recorded a few times. The rearrangement links TRBV25-1 to TRBJ2-6; 7 nucleotides align to TRBD1. CDR3 length: 19 residues. Germline-derived CDR1 and CDR2 are MGHDK and SYGVNS. Trimming removed 0 bases from V and 0 bases from J; junction bases left unmatched: 8. The CDR3 region has the DNA TGTGCCAGCAGTGAATATTTTGGGGACAGTTACTCTGGGGCCAACGTCCTGACTTTC. Its translation is CASSEYFGDSYSGANVLTF.